Listed here are 19 T cell receptor beta chains from one sample, sequenced in a study of cytomegalovirus exposure and HLA in healthy donors. PCR used 60 Vbeta primers and 13 Jbeta primers. This table comes from immunoSEQ multiplex PCR, and its TCRdb copy is limited to in-frame clones, with some not included. The sample includes around 120,000 clones, 81% of them seen just once. The material sequenced was PBMCs. These receptors were collected from a man between 18 and 35 years old in good health and CMV-seronegative.

The chain joins TRBV6-1 to TRBJ2-7; TRBD2 might be the D (5 bases). There are 13 residues in the CDR3. Germline V CDR1 and CDR2: MNHNS, SASEGT. V lost 4 bases and J lost 4, with 11 bases in between. Here the CDR3 DNA reads TGTGCCAGCAGTGTCCCCAGCGGTTACGAGCAGTACTTC. Its translation is CASSVPSGYEQYF.

V and J are TRBV6-5 and TRBJ1-2, with TRBD1 as a possible D gene (6 bases). Per the germline V gene, CDR1 is MNHEY and CDR2 is SVGAGI. CDR3 size: 13 residues. V lost 6 bases to trimming and J lost 2 bases, with 10 bases between them. This CDR3 is CASSFTGNYGYTF. The CDR3 DNA reads as TGTGCCAGCAGCTTTACAGGGAACTATGGCTACACCTTC.

This rearrangement joins TRBV28 to TRBJ2-7; the D gene is possibly TRBD2 (6 bases). Germline V lookup: CDR1 MDHEN, CDR2 SYDVKM. With 4 bases removed from V and 0 bases from J, the gap between germline ends came to 19 bases. This CDR3 is 17 amino acids long. The CDR3 reads CASSSPSLGGSSYEQYF. In DNA, the CDR3 is TGTGCCAGCAGTTCACCCTCGCTTGGGGGGAGCTCCTACGAGCAGTACTTC.

The CDR3 sequence is CASSIVFGTDTQYF. The CDR3 nucleotides read TGTGCCAGCAGCATAGTCTTTGGCACAGATACGCAGTATTTT. The chain has TRBV6-1 and TRBJ2-3; no clear D. V lost 6 bases, J lost 1 base, and 11 bases lay in between. CDR3 length: 14 amino acids. Germline V gene data show CDR1 as MNHNS and CDR2 as SASEGT.

This clone was recorded once. V and J are TRBV6-5 and TRBJ1-1; perhaps TRBD1 as D (6 bases). The V gene's germline CDR1 is MNHEY and CDR2 SVGAGI. This CDR3 is built from 15 residues. Trimming left V 4 bases short and J 4 bases short, with 16 bases between. CDR3 amino acids: CASSFSTGMSTEAFF. In DNA, the CDR3 is TGTGCCAGCAGTTTCTCTACAGGGATGTCCACTGAAGCTTTCTTT.

The chain joins TRBV6-1 to TRBJ1-5, with TRBD1 matching 9 bases. The CDR3 is 14 residues long. Germline V lookup: CDR1 MNHNS, CDR2 SASEGT. Trimming removed 7 bases from V and 5 bases from J; junction bases left unmatched: 6. The CDR3 protein is CASNRDRVDQPQHF. As DNA, the CDR3 is TGTGCCAGCAACCGGGACAGGGTAGATCAGCCCCAGCATTTT.

The chain recombines TRBV29-1 with TRBJ2-7; D perhaps matches TRBD1 (6 bases). Germline V lookup: CDR1 SQVTM, CDR2 ANQGSEA. Trimming stripped 6 bases from V and 7 bases from J, with 19 bases between. The CDR3 is 13 residues long. This CDR3 is CSVGATGSEEQYF. DNA of the CDR3: TGCAGCGTGGGAGCGACAGGCTCGGAGGAGCAGTACTTC.

This rearrangement joins TRBV6-5 to TRBJ1-5; D is unresolved. Looked up from germline, CDR1 is MNHEY and CDR2 is SVGAGI. Trimming removed 4 bases from V and 9 bases from J, with 13 bases in between. This CDR3 is 13 amino acids long. The CDR3, as DNA: TGTGCCAGCAGTTTACTTTCTCGCGGGCCCCAGCATTTT. Encoded protein: CASSLLSRGPQHF.

This clone was detected a few times. The chain recombines TRBV18 with TRBJ2-7; a weak D match, TRBD1 (6 bases). Trimming stripped 2 bases from V and 2 bases from J, with 7 bases between. CDR1 KGHSH and CDR2 LQKENI come from the germline V gene. CDR3 size: 13 residues. CDR3 nucleotide sequence: TGTGCCAGCTCACCAGGACAGACCTACGAGCAGTACTTC. This sequence encodes CASSPGQTYEQYF.

V is TRBV9 and J is TRBJ1-5, with D hard to call. The germline gives CDR1 SGDLS, CDR2 YYNGEE. V was trimmed by 2 bases and J by 1 base, leaving 10 bases between them. The CDR3 has 15 residues. CDR3: CASSVDFWSNQPQHF. The CDR3 DNA sequence: TGTGCCAGCAGCGTCGACTTCTGGAGCAATCAGCCCCAGCATTTT.

The V gene is TRBV4-1, the J gene TRBJ1-5; 8 bases are a match to TRBD1. Germline lookup yields CDR1 MGHRA and CDR2 YSYEKL. CDR3 size: 15 residues. The J segment lost 2 bases and the V segment lost 4 bases, leaving 4 bases of the junction unmatched. The CDR3 region has the DNA TGCGCCAGCAGCCGGATGACAGGGGGCAATCAGCCCCAGCATTTT. The encoded protein is CASSRMTGGNQPQHF.

This clone was observed a handful of times. The V call is TRBV6-5, the J call TRBJ2-2, with 7 bases identical to TRBD2. The CDR3 spans 15 residues. Germline assignment: CDR1 MNHEY and CDR2 SVGAGI. V gave up 6 bases and J gave up 2 bases; unmatched junction bases: 6. The CDR3 nucleotides are TGTGCCAGCAGGGCGGGGGTTCTTAACACCGGGGAGCTGTTTTTT. Amino acids: CASRAGVLNTGELFF.

The chain carries TRBV5-4 and TRBJ2-3, with 8 bases matching TRBD2. The junction had 6 bases not matched to a gene; V was cut back by 1 base and J by 2 bases. The CDR3 is 16 amino acids. The V gene's germline CDR1 is SGHNT and CDR2 YYREEE (reference sequence). The CDR3 loop reads CASSLPSGGSTDTQYF. CDR3 in DNA: TGTGCCAGCAGCTTGCCAAGCGGGGGATCCACAGATACGCAGTATTTT. Combining the CDR3 with reference TRBV5-4 and TRBJ2-3 gives the whole variable domain ETGVTQSPTHLIKTRGQQVTLRCSSQSGHNTVSWYQQALGQGPQFIFQYYREEENGRGNFPPRFSGLQFPNYSSELNVNALELDDSALYLCASSLPSGGSTDTQYFGPGTRLTVL.

V gene TRBV9 combines with J gene TRBJ2-7; 9 bases align to TRBD2. This CDR3 has 15 residues. V trimming: 0 bases; J trimming: 1 base; junction bases outside the gene matches: 2. CDR1 and CDR2 from the germline V gene are SGDLS and YYNGEE. The CDR3 here is CASSVGLADSYEQYF. CDR3 sequence (DNA): TGTGCCAGCAGCGTAGGACTAGCGGATTCCTACGAGCAGTACTTC.

This rearrangement joins TRBV10-2 to TRBJ1-5; D is uncertain. V shed 0 bases and J shed 0 bases, with 12 bases lying between them. Germline lookup yields CDR1 WSHSY and CDR2 SAAADI. The CDR3 loop spans 17 amino acids. CDR3 protein: CASSESWRVLSNQPQHF. The CDR3 DNA is TGCGCCAGCAGTGAGTCGTGGCGGGTACTTAGCAATCAGCCCCAGCATTTT.

The chain carries TRBV12-5 and TRBJ2-7, with 9 bases identical to TRBD1. Unmatched junction bases numbered 6, after V lost 2 bases and J lost 4 bases. The CDR3 covers 15 residues. Germline CDR1 reads LGHNT; CDR2 reads FRNRAP. The CDR3 reads CASGLTTGGGYEQYF. CDR3 DNA sequence: TGTGCTAGTGGTTTGACTACAGGGGGCGGGTACGAGCAGTACTTC.

V usage is TRBV25-1 and J usage is TRBJ2-5; D unclear. Germline CDR1 reads MGHDK; CDR2 reads SYGVNS. Trimming cost V 6 bases and J 5 bases, with 13 bases left between them. CDR3 length: 13 amino acids. CDR3 sequence (DNA): TGTGCCAGCAGCACTGCTGGAGTGGAGACCCAGTACTTC. It is translated as CASSTAGVETQYF.

This rearrangement joins TRBV4-1 to TRBJ1-2, with a possible D match to TRBD1 (6 bases). CDR1 is MGHRA, CDR2 YSYEKL, per germline. With 4 bases removed from V and 2 bases from J, the gap between germline ends came to 17 bases. This CDR3 is built from 16 residues. The CDR3 is CASSLIGGSSNYGYTF. The CDR3 nucleotides are TGCGCCAGCAGCCTTATAGGGGGAAGTTCGAACTATGGCTACACCTTC.

The chain joins TRBV30 to TRBJ2-1; TRBD2 agrees at 10 bases. This CDR3 is built from 19 residues. V shed 3 bases, J shed 0 bases, and the junction held 14 bases outside the gene matches. Germline V lookup: CDR1 GTSNPN, CDR2 SVGIG (reference sequence). CDR3 protein: CAWSFGLAGARFSYNEQFF. The CDR3 DNA reads as TGTGCCTGGAGCTTCGGGCTAGCGGGGGCCCGATTCTCCTACAATGAGCAGTTCTTC.